Given below is one T cell receptor beta chain in context. TRAV and TRBV primers primed cDNA for both TCRalpha and TCRbeta. The authors amplified TCRs for approximately 20 PCR cycles with a constant-region primer and a V-primer adapter. The isolated mRNA underwent amplification through in vitro transcription. TCRdb re-derived calls from the reads in MiXCR, one entry per CDR3 protein. The data hold around 90,000 distinct CDR3 sequences, with under 20% observed a single time. This sample stems from a study of low-dose radiotherapy and immunotherapy resistance in tumors. Background on the study: A daily 300 mg dose of oral aspirin was taken by patients for four cycles from cycle 1 day 1.

Trimming removed 4 bases from V and 2 bases from J, with 10 bases in between. Germline CDR1 reads SQVTM; CDR2 reads ANQGSEA. This CDR3 contains 13 residues. Time point in this sample: before trial treatment. Donors, who were enrolled in a single-arm phase I dose-escalation trial, received nivolumab, ipilimumab, aspirin, low-dose cyclophosphamide and low-dose radiotherapy. The TCR comes from a male donor with prostate cancer. The chain carries TRBV29-1 and TRBJ2-3, with a weak D call TRBD2 (6 bases). The specimen was PBMCs, collected before treatment. The CDR3 bases are TGCAGCGTTGGGCGGAGGGCCACAGATACGCAGTATTTT. Amino acid sequence: CSVGRRATDTQYF.